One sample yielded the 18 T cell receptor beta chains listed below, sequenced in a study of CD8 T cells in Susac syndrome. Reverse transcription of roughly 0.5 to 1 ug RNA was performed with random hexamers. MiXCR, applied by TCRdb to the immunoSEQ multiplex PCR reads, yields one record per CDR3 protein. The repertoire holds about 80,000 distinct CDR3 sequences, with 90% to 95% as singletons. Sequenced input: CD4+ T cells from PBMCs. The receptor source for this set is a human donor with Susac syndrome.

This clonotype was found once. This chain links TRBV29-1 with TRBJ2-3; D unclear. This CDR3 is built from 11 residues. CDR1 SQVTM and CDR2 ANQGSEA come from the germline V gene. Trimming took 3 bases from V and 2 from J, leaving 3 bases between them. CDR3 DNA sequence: TGCAGCGTTGAGACCACAGATACGCAGTATTTT. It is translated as CSVETTDTQYF.

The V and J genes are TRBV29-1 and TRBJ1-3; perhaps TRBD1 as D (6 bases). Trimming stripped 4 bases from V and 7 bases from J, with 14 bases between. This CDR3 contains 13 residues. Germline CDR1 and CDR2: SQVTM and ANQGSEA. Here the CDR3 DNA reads TGCAGCGTTGCCGGGGGCGCGTATAACACCATATATTTT. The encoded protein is CSVAGGAYNTIYF.

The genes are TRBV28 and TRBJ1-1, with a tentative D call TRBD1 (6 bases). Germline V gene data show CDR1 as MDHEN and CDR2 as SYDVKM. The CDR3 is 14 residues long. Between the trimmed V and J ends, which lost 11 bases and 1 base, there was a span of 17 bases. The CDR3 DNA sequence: TGTGCCTGTGGGGTCAGGGGCGCGAACACTGAAGCTTTCTTT. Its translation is CACGVRGANTEAFF.

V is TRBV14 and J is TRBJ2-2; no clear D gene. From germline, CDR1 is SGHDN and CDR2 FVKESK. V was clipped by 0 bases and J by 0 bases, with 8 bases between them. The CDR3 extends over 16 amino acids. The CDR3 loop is CASSQERPSNTGELFF. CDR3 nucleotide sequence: TGTGCCAGCAGCCAAGAACGACCATCGAACACCGGGGAGCTGTTTTTT. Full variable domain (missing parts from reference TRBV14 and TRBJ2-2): EAGVTQFPSHSVIEKGQTVTLRCDPISGHDNLYWYRRVMGKEIKFLLHFVKESKQDESGMPNNRFLAERTGGTYSTLKVQPAELEDSGVYFCASSQERPSNTGELFFGEGSRLTVL.

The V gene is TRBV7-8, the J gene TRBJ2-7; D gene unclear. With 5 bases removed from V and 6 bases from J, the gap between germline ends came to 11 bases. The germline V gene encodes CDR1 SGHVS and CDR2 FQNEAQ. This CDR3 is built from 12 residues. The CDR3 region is CASSTNWAEQYF. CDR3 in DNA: TGTGCCAGCAGCACAAACTGGGCCGAGCAGTACTTC. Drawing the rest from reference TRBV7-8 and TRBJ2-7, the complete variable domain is GAGVSQSPRYKVAKRGQDVALRCDPISGHVSLFWYQQALGQGPEFLTYFQNEAQLDKSGLPSDRFFAERPEGSVSTLKIQRTQQEDSAVYLCASSTNWAEQYFGPGTRLTVT.

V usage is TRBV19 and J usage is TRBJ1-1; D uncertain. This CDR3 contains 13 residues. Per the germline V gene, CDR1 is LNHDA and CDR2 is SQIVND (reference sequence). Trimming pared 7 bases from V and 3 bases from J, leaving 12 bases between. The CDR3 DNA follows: TGTGCCAGTACCTCACAGTTGGACACTGAAGCTTTCTTT. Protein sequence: CASTSQLDTEAFF. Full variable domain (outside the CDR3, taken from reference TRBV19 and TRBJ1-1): DGGITQSPKYLFRKEGQNVTLSCEQNLNHDAMYWYRQDPGQGLRLIYYSQIVNDFQKGDIAEGYSVSREKKESFPLTVTSAQKNPTAFYLCASTSQLDTEAFFGQGTRLTVV.

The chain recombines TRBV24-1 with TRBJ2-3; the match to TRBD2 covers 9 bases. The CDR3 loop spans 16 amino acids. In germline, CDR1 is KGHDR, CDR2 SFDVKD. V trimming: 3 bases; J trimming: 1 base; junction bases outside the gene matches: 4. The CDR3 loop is CATSDALAGGTDTQYF. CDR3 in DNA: TGTGCCACCAGTGATGCATTAGCGGGAGGCACAGATACGCAGTATTTT.

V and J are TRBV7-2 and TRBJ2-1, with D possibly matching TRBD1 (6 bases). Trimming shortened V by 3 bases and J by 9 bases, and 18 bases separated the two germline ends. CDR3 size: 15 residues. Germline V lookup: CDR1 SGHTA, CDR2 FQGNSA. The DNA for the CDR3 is TGTGCCAGCAGCTTGACCCCTACAGGGCCCAGTGAGCAGTTCTTC. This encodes CASSLTPTGPSEQFF.

CDR3 protein: CASSYAGGTTDTQYF. CDR3 nucleotides: TGTGCCAGCAGTTACGCGGGGGGTACCACAGATACGCAGTATTTT. The rearrangement joins TRBV6-5 to TRBJ2-3; 8 positions agree with TRBD2. V was pared by 2 bases and J by 2 bases, with 3 bases of the junction left unmatched. The CDR3 spans 15 residues. CDR1 is MNHEY, CDR2 SVGAGI, per germline.

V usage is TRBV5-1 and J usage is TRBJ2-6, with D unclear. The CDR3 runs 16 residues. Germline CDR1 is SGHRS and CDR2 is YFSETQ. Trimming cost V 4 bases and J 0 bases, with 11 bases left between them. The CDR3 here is CASSPQLTSGANVLTF. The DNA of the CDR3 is TGCGCCAGCAGCCCTCAGCTGACCTCTGGGGCCAACGTCCTGACTTTC.

The CDR3: CASSDFSFIDYGYTF. The CDR3 DNA reads TGTGCCAGCAGTGATTTCAGCTTTATTGACTATGGCTACACCTTC. The rearrangement links TRBV6-2 or TRBV6-3 to TRBJ1-2; D unresolved. V lost 5 bases to trimming and J lost 3 bases, with 16 bases between them. Germline V gene lookup returns CDR1 MNHEY and CDR2 SVGEGT. The CDR3 extends over 15 amino acids.

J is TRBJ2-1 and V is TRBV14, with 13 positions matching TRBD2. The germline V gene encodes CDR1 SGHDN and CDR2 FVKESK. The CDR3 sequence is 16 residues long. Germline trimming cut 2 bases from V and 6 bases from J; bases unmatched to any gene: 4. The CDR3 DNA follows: TGTGCCAGCAGCCAACAGGGACTAGCGGGGTTCAATGAGCAGTTCTTC. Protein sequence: CASSQQGLAGFNEQFF.

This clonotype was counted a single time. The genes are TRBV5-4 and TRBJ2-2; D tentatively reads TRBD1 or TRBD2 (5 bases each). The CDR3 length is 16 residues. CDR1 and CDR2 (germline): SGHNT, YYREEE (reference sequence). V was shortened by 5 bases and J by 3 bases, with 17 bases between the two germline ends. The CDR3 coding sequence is TGTGCCAGCAGAACGAGGGGCCAGGACTACACCGGGGAGCTGTTTTTT. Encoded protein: CASRTRGQDYTGELFF.

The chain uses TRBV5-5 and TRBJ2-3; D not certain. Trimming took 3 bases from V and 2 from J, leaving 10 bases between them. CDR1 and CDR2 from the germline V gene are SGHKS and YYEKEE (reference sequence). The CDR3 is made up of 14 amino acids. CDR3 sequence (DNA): TGTGCCAGCAGCTCCTTTATCTACACAGATACGCAGTATTTT. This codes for CASSSFIYTDTQYF.

CDR3 amino acids: CATGDSSYNEQFF. CDR3 bases: TGTGCCACGGGTGACTCTTCCTACAATGAGCAGTTCTTC. The chain links TRBV24-1 to TRBJ2-1, with D uncertain. CDR3 length: 13 residues. V lost 10 bases, J lost 1 base, and 10 bases lay in between. Germline CDR1 is KGHDR and CDR2 is SFDVKD.

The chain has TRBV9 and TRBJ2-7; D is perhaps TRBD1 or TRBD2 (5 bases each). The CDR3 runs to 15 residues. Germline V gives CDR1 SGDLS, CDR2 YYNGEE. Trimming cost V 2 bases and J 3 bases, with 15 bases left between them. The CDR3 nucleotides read TGTGCCAGCAGCGTGGGGGACCCGAAAAGCTACGAGCAGTACTTC. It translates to CASSVGDPKSYEQYF.

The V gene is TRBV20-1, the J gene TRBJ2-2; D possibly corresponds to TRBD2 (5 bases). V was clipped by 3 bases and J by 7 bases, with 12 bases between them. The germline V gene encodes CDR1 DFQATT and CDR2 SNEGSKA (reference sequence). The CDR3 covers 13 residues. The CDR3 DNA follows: TGCAGTGCTAGCCGGGATAAAGGCGGGGAGCTGTTTTTT. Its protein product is CSASRDKGGELFF.

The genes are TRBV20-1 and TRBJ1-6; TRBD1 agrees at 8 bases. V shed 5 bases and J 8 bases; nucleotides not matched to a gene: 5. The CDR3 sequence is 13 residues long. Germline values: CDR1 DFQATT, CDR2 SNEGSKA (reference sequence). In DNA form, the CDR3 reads TGCAGTGCTGGCCAGGGGGCTGATTCACCCCTCCACTTT. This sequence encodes CSAGQGADSPLHF.